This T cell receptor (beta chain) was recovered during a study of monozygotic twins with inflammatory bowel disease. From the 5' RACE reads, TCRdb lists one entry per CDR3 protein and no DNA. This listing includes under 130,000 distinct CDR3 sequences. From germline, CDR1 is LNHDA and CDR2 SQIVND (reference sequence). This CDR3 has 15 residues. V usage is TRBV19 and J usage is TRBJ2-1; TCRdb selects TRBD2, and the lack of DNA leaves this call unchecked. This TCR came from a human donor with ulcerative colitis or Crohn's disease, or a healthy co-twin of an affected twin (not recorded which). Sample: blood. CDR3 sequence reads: CASSMGTSGRLGQFF.